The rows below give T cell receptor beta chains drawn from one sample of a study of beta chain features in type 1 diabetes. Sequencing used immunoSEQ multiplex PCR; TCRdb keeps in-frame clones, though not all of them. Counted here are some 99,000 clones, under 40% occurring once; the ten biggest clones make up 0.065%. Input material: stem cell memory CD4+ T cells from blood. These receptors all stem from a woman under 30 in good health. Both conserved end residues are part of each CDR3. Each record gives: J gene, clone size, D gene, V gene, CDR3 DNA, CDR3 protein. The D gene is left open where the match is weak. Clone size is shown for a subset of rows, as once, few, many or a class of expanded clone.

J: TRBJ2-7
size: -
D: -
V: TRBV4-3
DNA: TGCGCCAGCAGCCAAGGGACTACCTTCTCCTACGAGCAGTACTTC
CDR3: CASSQGTTFSYEQYF

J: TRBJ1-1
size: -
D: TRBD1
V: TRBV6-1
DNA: TGTGCCAGCAGCGCGGGACAGGGGGCGTGGGAAGGAGCTTTCTTT
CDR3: CASSAGQGAWEGAFF

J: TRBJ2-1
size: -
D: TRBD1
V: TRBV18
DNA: TGTGCCAGCTCGCCGACAGGGACCTCCTACAATGAGCAGTTCTTC
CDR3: CASSPTGTSYNEQFF

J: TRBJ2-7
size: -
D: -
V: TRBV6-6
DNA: TGTGCCAGCAGCGGGAACTACGAGCAGTACTTC
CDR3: CASSGNYEQYF

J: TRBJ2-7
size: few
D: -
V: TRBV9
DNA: TGTGCCAGCAGCGTAGGAGGCCTAGCGCCGGACTACGAGCAGTACTTC
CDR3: CASSVGGLAPDYEQYF

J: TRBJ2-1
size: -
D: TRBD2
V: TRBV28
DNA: TGTGCCAGCAGTTTTGGACGCGGGAGGGGACCGTTCTTC
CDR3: CASSFGRGRGPFF

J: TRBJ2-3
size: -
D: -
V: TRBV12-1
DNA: TGTGCCAGCAGCGCAGCCGGGACTAGCGGGAGGGAATTCACAGATACGCAGTATTTT
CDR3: CASSAAGTSGREFTDTQYF

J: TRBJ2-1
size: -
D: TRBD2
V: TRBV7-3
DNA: TGTGCCAGCAGCTTATGGGGGGAGGGTCCCTACAATGAACAGTTCTTC
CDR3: CASSLWGEGPYNEQFF

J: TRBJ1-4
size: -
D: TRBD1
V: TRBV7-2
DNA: TGTGCCAGCAGTTCCATAGGAGGGGGCTTTAATGAAAAACTGTTTTTT
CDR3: CASSSIGGGFNEKLFF

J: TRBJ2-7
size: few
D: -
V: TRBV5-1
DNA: TGCGCCAGCAGCGCAAGCGGGACAACAGCCTACGAGCAGTACTTC
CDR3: CASSASGTTAYEQYF

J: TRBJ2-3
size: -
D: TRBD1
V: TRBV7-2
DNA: TGTGCCAGCAGACCCGGGACAGGGACGCAGTATTTT
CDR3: CASRPGTGTQYF

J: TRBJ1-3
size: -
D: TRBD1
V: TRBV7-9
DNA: TGTGCCAGCAGCGTGAGGGGGCAGTCAGAAAACACCATATATTTT
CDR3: CASSVRGQSENTIYF

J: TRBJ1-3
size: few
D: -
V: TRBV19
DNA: TGTGCCAGTTCGACTCTGGGCTCTGGAAACACCATATATTTT
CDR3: CASSTLGSGNTIYF

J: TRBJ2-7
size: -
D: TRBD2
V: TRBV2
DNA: TGTGCCTGGGGACTAGCGGGAGGGAACGAGCAGTACTTC
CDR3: CAWGLAGGNEQYF

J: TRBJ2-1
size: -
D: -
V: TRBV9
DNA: TGTGCCAGCAGCGTAGTATGGGGCGGAAGCTCCTACAATGAGCAGTTCTTC
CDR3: CASSVVWGGSSYNEQFF

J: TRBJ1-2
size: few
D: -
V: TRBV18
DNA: TGTGCCAGCTCACCATCCCCTGACAAAATCTATGGCTACACCTTC
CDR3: CASSPSPDKIYGYTF

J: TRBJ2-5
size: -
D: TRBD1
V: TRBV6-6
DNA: TGTGCCAGCAGTTACCCGGGACAGCAAGAGACCCAGTACTTC
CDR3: CASSYPGQQETQYF

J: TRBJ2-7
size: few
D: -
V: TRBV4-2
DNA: TGTGCCAGCAGCCAAGATTTACTAGCCGGGTACGAGCAGTACTTC
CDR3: CASSQDLLAGYEQYF

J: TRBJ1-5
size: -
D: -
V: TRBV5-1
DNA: TGCGCCAGCAGCTTGGCCGGGAGAGACAATCAGCCCCAGCATTTT
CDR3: CASSLAGRDNQPQHF

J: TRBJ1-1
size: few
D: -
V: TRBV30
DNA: TGTGCCTGGAGATACAGGGTGTTCACTGAAGCTTTCTTT
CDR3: CAWRYRVFTEAFF

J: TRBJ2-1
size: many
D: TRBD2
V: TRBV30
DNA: TGTGCCTGGGGACTAGCGGGAGGGCTTGAGCAGTTCTTC
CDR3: CAWGLAGGLEQFF

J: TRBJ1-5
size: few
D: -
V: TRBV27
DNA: TGTGCCAGCAGTTTCATGGGAGGATCAAATCAGCCCCAGCATTTT
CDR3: CASSFMGGSNQPQHF

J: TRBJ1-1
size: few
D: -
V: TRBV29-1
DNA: TGCAGCGTTCTCTTACAGAACACTGAAGCTTTCTTT
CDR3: CSVLLQNTEAFF

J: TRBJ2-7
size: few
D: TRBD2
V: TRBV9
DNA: TGTGCCAGCAGGAGTACCGGGACTAGCGGCGAGCAGTACTTC
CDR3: CASRSTGTSGEQYF

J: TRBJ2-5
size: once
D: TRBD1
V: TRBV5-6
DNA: TGTGCCAGCAGTCGAAGACAGGGTTTGAGGCCGAGAGAGACCCAGTACTTC
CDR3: CASSRRQGLRPRETQYF

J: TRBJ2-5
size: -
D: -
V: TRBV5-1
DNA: TGCGCCAGCAGCCCACGCCCAACCGGAGAGACCCAGTACTTC
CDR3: CASSPRPTGETQYF

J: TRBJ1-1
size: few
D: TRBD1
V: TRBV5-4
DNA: TGTGCCACCCACAGGGGGCTGGGGGGAAACACTGAAGCTTTCTTT
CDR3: CATHRGLGGNTEAFF

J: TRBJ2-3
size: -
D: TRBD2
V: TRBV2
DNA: TGTGCCAGCACTCAGGGGCTAGCGGGGGGCACAGATACGCAGTATTTT
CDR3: CASTQGLAGGTDTQYF

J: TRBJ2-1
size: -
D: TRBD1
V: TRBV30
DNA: TGTGCCTGGGTGCAGGGACAGCGTGTCTCCTACAATGAGCAGTTCTTC
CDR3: CAWVQGQRVSYNEQFF

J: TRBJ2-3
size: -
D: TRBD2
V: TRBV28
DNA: TGTGCCAGCAGCATTGCACTAGCGAGAGTAGATACGCAGTATTTT
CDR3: CASSIALARVDTQYF

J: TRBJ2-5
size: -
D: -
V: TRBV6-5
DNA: TGTGCCAGCAGTTACGGCAGGGTGACTGTGACCCAGTACTTC
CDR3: CASSYGRVTVTQYF

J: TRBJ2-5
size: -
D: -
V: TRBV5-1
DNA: TGCGCCAGCAGCTATTACAGGGGGAGGGAAGAGACCCAGTACTTC
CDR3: CASSYYRGREETQYF

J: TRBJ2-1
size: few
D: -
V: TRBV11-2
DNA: TGTGCCAGCAGCCCTTTAGCGTCTAGCTCCTACAATGAGCAGTTCTTC
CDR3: CASSPLASSSYNEQFF

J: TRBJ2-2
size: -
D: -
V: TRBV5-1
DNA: TGCGCCAGCAGCCTTATCAGTCGCAGGGGCCCAAACACCGGGGAGCTGTTTTTT
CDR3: CASSLISRRGPNTGELFF

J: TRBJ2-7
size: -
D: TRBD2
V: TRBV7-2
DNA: TGTGCCAGCAGCTTATTCCTAGCGGGAGGGATTAACTACGAGCAGTACTTC
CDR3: CASSLFLAGGINYEQYF

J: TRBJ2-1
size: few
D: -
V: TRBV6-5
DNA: TGTGCCAGCTCCCGGGACTTTACCTACAATGAGCAGTTCTTC
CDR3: CASSRDFTYNEQFF